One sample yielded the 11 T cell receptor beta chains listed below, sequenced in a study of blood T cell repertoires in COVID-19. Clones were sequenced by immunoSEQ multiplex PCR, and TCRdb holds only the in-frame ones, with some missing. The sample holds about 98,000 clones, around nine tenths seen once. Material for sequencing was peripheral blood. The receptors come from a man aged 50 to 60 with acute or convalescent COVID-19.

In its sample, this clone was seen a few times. The CDR3 nucleotides are TGTGCCAGCAGCGGACTCTACGAGCAGTACTTC. It translates to CASSGLYEQYF. The chain links TRBV7-2 to TRBJ2-7; the D gene is possibly TRBD2 (5 bases). This CDR3 is 11 amino acids long. CDR1 and CDR2 (germline): SGHTA, FQGNSA. Deletions cut 5 bases from V and 3 bases from J, with 5 bases between.

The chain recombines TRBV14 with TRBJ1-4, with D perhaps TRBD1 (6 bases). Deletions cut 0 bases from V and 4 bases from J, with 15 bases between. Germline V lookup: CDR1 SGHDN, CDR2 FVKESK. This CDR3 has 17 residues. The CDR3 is CASSQELGRGLNEKLFF. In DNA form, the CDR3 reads TGTGCCAGCAGCCAAGAACTGGGCAGGGGCCTTAATGAAAAACTGTTTTTT.

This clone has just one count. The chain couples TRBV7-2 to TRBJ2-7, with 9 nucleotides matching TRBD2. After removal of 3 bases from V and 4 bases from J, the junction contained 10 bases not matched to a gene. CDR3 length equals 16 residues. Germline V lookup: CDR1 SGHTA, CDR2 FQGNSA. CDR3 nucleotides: TGTGCCAGCAGCTTCAACACCCTAGCGGGAAGTTACGAGCAGTACTTC. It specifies CASSFNTLAGSYEQYF.

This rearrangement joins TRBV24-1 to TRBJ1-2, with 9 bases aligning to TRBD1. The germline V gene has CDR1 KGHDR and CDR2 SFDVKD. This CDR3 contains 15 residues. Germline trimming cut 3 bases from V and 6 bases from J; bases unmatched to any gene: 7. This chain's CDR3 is CATSDPGTGSNGYTF. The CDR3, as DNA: TGTGCCACCAGTGATCCCGGGACAGGGAGTAATGGCTACACCTTC.

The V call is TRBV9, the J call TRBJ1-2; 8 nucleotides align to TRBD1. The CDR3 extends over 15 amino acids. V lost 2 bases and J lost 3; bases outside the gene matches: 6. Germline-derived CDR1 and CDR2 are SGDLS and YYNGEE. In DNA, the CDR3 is TGTGCCAGCAGCGTCCGGGGACAGGCCGACTATGGCTACACCTTC. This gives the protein CASSVRGQADYGYTF.

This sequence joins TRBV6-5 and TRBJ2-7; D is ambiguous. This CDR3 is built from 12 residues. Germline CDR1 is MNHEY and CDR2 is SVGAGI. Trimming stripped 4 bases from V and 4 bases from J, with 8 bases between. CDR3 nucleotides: TGTGCCAGCAGTTCCACGGGTTACGAGCAGTACTTC. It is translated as CASSSTGYEQYF.

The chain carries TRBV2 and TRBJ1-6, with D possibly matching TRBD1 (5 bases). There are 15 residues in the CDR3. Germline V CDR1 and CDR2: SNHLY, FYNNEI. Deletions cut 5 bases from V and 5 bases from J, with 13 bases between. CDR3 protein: CASSYDPGNNSPLHF. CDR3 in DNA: TGTGCCAGCAGTTATGACCCAGGGAATAATTCACCCCTCCACTTT.

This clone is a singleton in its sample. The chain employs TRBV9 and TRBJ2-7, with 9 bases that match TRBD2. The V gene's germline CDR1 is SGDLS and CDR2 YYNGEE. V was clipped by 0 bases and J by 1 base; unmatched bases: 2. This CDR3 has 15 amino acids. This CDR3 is CASSVGREGSYEQYF. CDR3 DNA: TGTGCCAGCAGCGTAGGGCGGGAGGGGTCCTACGAGCAGTACTTC.

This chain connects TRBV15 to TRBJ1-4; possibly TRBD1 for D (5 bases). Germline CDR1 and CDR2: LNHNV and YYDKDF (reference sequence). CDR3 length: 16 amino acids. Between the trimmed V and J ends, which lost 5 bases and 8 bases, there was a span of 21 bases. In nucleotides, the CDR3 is TGTGCCACCAGCCTTTCGGGAGCCCCACGGGGGGAAAAACTGTTTTTT. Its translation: CATSLSGAPRGEKLFF.

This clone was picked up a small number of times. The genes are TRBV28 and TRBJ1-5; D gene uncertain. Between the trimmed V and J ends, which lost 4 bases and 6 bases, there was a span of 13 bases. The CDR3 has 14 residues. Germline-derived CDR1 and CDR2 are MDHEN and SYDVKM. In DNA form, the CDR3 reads TGTGCCAGCAGTTCCCAGCGGGGAGGTCAGCCCCAGCATTTT. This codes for CASSSQRGGQPQHF.

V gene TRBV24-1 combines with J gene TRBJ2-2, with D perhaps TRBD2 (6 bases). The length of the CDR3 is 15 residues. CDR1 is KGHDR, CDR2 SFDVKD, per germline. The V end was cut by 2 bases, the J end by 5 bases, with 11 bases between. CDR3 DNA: TGTGCCACCAGTGATTCCCGGGAGACTACCGGGGAGCTGTTTTTT. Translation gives CATSDSRETTGELFF.